This TCR beta chain stems from a study of T cell responses to AZD1222 COVID-19 vaccine. Profiled with immunoSEQ multiplex PCR; TCRdb holds only in-frame clones, not every one. The sample carries about 85,000 clones, 86% recorded once. General study points: A reported finding is that nearly half of spike-specific TCRs target unmutated variant regions. Dominant at 160-218 and 743-854, vaccine-associated CD4 TCRs also spanned spike. No day 14 peak samples; only post-peak repertoires were characterized.

From germline, CDR1 is KGHDR and CDR2 SFDVKD. This CDR3 comprises 14 residues. With 2 bases removed from V and 10 bases from J, the gap between germline ends came to 11 bases. Turning to this clone: Its antigen is not known.

The receptor was isolated from an adult in good health. The chain uses TRBV24-1 and TRBJ1-6; D gene uncertain. Material: peripheral blood, obtained on day 0 of AZD1222 vaccination. For the CDR3, the DNA is TGTGCCACCAGTGATTGGGGAGAAGGATCACCCCTCCACTTT. Translated, it gives CATSDWGEGSPLHF.